This record concerns one TCR beta chain sequence. V was pared by 3 bases and J by 0 bases, with 12 bases between. The CDR3 sequence is 16 residues long. The germline CDR1 and CDR2 sequences are SGHDN and FVKESK. Each CDR3 protein is one row after TCRdb ran MiXCR on the 5' RACE reads. Of more than 95,000 distinct CDR3 sequences listed, around a sixth are singletons. The record originates from a study of early T cells in non-severe SARS-CoV-2 infection. This chain connects TRBV14 to TRBJ2-1; D might be TRBD1 or TRBD2, each matching 5 bases. Sequencing was performed on whole blood. This TCR derives from an adult who was a healthcare worker with PCR-confirmed SARS-CoV-2 infection or an uninfected control (not recorded which). The CDR3 is CASSHGAVSSYNEQFF. CDR3 coding DNA: TGTGCCAGCAGCCACGGGGCCGTTAGCTCCTACAATGAGCAGTTCTTC.